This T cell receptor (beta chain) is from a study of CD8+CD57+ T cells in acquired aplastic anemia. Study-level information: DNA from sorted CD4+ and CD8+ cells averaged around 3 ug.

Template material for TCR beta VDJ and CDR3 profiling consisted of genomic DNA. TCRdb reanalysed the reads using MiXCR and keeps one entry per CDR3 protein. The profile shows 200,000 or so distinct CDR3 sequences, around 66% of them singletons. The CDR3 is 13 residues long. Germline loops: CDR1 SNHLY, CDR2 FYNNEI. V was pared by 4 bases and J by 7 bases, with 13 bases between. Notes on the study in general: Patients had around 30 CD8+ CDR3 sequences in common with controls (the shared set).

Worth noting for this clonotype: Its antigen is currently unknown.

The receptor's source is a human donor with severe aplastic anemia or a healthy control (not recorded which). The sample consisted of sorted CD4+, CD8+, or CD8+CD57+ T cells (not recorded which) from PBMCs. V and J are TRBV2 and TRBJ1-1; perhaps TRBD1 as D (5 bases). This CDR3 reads CASSGTSGLEAFF. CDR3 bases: TGTGCCAGCAGTGGCACTTCGGGACTTGAAGCTTTCTTT.